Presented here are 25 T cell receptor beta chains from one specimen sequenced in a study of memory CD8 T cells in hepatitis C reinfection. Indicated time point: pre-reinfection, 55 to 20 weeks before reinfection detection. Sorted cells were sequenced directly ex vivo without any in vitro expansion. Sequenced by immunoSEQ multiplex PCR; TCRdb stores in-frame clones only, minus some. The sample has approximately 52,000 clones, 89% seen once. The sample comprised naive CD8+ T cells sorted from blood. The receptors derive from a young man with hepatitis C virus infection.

The CDR3 DNA is TGTGCCAGCAGCTTGGTTAATGAGGGTACAGGGGGGACAGATACGCAGTATTTT. Its protein is CASSLVNEGTGGTDTQYF. The chain joins TRBV5-6 to TRBJ2-3, with 8 bases identical to TRBD1. The CDR3 contains 18 residues. After removal of 0 bases from V and 3 bases from J, the junction contained 12 bases not matched to a gene. Germline CDR1 SGHDT, CDR2 YYEEEE.

CDR3 DNA: TGTGCCAGCAGCTTGGCAGATTACCAAGAGACCCAGTACTTC. Encoded protein: CASSLADYQETQYF. J is TRBJ2-5 and V is TRBV5-4, with D uncertain. This CDR3 contains 14 residues. The V gene lost 0 bases and the J gene lost 0 bases, with 6 bases spanning the gap. Germline CDR1 SGHNT, CDR2 YYREEE (reference sequence).

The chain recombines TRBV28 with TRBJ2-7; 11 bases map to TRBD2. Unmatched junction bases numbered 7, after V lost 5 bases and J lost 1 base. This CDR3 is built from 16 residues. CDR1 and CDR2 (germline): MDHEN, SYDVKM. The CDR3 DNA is TGTGCCAGCAGTCCTGGTAGCGGGAGGGCATCCTACGAGCAGTACTTC. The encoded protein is CASSPGSGRASYEQYF. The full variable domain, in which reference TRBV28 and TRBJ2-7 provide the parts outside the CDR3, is DVKVTQSSRYLVKRTGEKVFLECVQDMDHENMFWYRQDPGLGLRLIYFSYDVKMKEKGDIPEGYSVSREKKERFSLILESASTNQTSMYLCASSPGSGRASYEQYFGPGTRLTVT.

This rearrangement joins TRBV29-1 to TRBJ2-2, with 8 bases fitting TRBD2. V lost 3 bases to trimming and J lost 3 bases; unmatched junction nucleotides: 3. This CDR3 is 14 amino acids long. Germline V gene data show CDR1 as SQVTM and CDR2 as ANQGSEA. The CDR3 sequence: CSVEGLVDTGELFF. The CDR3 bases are TGCAGCGTTGAGGGACTAGTGGACACCGGGGAGCTGTTTTTT.

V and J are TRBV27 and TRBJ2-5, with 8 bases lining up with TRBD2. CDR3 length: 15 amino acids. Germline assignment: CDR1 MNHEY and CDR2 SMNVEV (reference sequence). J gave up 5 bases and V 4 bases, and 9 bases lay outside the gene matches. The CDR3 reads CASSSLAGGVETQYF. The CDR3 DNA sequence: TGTGCCAGCAGTTCCCTGGCGGGAGGTGTGGAGACCCAGTACTTC.

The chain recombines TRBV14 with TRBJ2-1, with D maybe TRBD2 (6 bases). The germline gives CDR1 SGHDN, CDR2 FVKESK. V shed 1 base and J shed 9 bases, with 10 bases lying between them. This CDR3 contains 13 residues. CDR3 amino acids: CASSQAAEGEQFF. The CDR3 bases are TGTGCCAGCAGCCAAGCAGCGGAGGGTGAGCAGTTCTTC.

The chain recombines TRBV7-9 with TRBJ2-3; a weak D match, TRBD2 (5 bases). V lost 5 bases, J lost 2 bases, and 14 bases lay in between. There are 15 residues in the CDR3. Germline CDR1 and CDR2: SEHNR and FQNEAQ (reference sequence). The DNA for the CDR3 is TGTGCCAGCAGCCCGAAGGAGGACCCCACAGATACGCAGTATTTT. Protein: CASSPKEDPTDTQYF. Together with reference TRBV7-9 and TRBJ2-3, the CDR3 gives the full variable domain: DTGVSQNPRHKITKRGQNVTFRCDPISEHNRLYWYRQTLGQGPEFLTYFQNEAQLEKSRLLSDRFSAERPKGSFSTLEIQRTEQGDSAMYLCASSPKEDPTDTQYFGPGTRLTVL.

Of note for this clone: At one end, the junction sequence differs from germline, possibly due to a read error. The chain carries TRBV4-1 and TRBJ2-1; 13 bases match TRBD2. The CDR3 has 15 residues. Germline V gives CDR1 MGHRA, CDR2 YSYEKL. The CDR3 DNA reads TGCGTCAGCAGCCAACTAGCGGGGGGGCTCTATGAGCAGTTCTTC. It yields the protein CVSSQLAGGLYEQFF.

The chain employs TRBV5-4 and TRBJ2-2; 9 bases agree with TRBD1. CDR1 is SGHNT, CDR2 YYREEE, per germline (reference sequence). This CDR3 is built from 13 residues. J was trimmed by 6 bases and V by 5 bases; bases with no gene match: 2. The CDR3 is CASSYRGPGELFF. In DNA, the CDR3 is TGTGCCAGCAGTTACAGGGGGCCCGGGGAGCTGTTTTTT. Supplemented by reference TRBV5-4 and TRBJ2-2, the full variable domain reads ETGVTQSPTHLIKTRGQQVTLRCSSQSGHNTVSWYQQALGQGPQFIFQYYREEENGRGNFPPRFSGLQFPNYSSELNVNALELDDSALYLCASSYRGPGELFFGEGSRLTVL.

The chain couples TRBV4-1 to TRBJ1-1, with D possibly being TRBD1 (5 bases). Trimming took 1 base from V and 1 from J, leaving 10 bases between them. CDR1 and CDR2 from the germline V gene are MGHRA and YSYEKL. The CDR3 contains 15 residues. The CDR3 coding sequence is TGCGCCAGCAGCCAAGGTGCCGGACAGAACACTGAAGCTTTCTTT. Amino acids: CASSQGAGQNTEAFF.

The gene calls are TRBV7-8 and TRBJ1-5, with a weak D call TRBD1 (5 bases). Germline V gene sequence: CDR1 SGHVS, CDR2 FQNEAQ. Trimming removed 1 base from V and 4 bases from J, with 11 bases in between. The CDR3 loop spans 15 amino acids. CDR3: CASSLELAGNQPQHF. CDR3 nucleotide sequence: TGTGCCAGCAGCTTAGAGTTGGCAGGGAATCAGCCCCAGCATTTT.

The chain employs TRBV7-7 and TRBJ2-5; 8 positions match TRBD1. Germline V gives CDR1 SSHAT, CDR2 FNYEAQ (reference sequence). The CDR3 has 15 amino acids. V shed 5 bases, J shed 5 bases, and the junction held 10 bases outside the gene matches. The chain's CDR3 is CASSLRTGSAETQYF. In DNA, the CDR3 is TGTGCCAGCAGCCTCCGGACAGGGTCGGCGGAGACCCAGTACTTC.

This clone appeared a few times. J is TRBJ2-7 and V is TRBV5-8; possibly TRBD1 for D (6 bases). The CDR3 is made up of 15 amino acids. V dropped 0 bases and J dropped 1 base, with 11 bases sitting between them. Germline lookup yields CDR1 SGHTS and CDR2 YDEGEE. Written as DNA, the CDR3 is TGTGCCAGCAGCTTGGGATGGACAGCTTCCTACGAGCAGTACGTC. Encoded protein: CASSLGWTASYEQYV.

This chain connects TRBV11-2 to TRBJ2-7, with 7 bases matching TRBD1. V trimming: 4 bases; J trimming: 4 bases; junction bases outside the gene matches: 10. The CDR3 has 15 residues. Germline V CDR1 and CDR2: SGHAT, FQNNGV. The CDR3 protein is CASSSYPGTAYEQYV. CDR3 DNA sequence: TGTGCCAGCAGCTCTTACCCCGGGACAGCGTACGAGCAGTACGTC.

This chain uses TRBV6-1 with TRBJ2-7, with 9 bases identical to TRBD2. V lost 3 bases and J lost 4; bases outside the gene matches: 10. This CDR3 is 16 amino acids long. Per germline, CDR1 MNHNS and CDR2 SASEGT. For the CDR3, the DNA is TGTGCCAGCAGTGACCCCGCGGGAGGGCTTAGTTACGAGCAGTACTTC. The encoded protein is CASSDPAGGLSYEQYF.

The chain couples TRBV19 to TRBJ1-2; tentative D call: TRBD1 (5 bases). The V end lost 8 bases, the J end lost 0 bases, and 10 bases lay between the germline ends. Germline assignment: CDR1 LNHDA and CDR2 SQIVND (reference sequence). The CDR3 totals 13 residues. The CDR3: CASCDRSNYGYTF. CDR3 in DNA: TGTGCCAGTTGTGACAGATCTAACTATGGCTACACCTTC.

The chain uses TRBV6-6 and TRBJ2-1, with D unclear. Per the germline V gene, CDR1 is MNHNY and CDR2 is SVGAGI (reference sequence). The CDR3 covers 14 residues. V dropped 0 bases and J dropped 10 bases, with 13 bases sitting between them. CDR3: CASSYSGVSSEQFF. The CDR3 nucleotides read TGTGCCAGCAGTTACTCCGGTGTCTCGTCGGAGCAGTTCTTC.

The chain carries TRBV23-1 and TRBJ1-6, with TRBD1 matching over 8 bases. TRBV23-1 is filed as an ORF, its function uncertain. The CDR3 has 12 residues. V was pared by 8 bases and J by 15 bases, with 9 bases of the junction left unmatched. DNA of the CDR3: TGCGCCAGCTGTTCGACAGGGGCCTTCCTCCACTTT. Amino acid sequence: CASCSTGAFLHF.

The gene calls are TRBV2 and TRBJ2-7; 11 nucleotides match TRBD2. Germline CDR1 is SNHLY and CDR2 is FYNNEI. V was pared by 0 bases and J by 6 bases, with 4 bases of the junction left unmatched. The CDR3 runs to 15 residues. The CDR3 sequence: CASSEALLAGGEQYF. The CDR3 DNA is TGTGCCAGCAGTGAAGCGCTTCTAGCGGGAGGCGAGCAGTACTTC.

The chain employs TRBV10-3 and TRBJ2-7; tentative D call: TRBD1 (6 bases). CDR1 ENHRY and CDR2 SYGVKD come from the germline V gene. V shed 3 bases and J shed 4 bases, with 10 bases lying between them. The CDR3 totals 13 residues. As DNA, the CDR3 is TGTGCCATCAGTGAAGGACAGACATACGAGCAGTACTTC. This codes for CAISEGQTYEQYF.

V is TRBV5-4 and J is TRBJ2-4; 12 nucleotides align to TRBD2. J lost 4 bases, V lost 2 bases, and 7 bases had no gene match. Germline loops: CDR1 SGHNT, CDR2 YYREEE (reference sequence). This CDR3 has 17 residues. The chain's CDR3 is CASSFLTSGSGKNIQYF. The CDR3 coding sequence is TGTGCCAGCAGCTTCCTGACTAGCGGGAGTGGTAAAAACATTCAGTACTTC.

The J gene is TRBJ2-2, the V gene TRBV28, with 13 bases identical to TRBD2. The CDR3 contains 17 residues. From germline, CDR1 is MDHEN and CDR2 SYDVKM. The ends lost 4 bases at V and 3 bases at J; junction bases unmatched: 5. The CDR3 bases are TGTGCCAGCAGTTACCGGACTAGCGGGAGCGACACCGGGGAGCTGTTTTTT. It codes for CASSYRTSGSDTGELFF.

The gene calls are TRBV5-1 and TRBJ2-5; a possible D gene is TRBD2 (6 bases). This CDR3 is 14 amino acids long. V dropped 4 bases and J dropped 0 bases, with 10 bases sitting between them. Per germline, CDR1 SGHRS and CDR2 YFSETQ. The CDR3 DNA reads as TGCGCCAGCAGCCCGGGGGTGAACCAAGAGACCCAGTACTTC. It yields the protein CASSPGVNQETQYF.

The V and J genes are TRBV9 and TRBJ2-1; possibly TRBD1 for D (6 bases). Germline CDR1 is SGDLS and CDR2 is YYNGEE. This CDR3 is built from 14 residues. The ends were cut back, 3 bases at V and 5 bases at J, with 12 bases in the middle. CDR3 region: CASSGGTPDNEQFF. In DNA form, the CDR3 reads TGTGCCAGCAGCGGAGGGACACCCGACAATGAGCAGTTCTTC.

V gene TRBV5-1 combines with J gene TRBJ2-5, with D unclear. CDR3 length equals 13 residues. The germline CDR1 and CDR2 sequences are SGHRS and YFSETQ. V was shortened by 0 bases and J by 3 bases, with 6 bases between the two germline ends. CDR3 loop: CASSLVTEETQYF. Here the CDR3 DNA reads TGCGCCAGCAGCTTGGTGACTGAAGAGACCCAGTACTTC.